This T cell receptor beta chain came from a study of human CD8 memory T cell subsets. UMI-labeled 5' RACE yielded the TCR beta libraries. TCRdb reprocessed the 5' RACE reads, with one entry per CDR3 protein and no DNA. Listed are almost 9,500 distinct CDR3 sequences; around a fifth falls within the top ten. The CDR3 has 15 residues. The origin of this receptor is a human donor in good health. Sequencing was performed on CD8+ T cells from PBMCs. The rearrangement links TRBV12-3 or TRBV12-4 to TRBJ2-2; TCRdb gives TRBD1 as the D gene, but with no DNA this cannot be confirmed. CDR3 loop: CASSFYRAVTGELFF.